The 20 T cell receptor beta chains listed next were all sequenced from one sample in a study of Ad26.COV2.S vaccination and SARS-CoV-2 variants. Method: immunoSEQ multiplex PCR; TCRdb's copy keeps in-frame clones and lacks some. Of 430,000 or so clones listed, nearly 90% were seen once; the top ten hold over 2%. Treatment noted: 19 received Ad26.COV2.S at low or high dose, single or two shots; roughly five received placebo; per-sample allocation not given. Samples were taken on day 63 after the first vaccine or placebo injection. The input for sequencing was peripheral blood, taken in a trial of Ad26.COV2.S vaccine versus placebo. The receptors come from a person between 18 and 65 years old who received the Ad26.COV2.S COVID-19 vaccine or a placebo.

In its sample, this clone was seen a few times. The J gene is TRBJ2-1, the V gene TRBV6-2 or TRBV6-3, with D possibly TRBD2 on 5 matching bases. Germline V CDR1 and CDR2: MNHEY, SVGEGT. The CDR3 spans 13 residues. Between the trimmed V and J ends, which lost 0 bases and 7 bases, there was a span of 7 bases. The CDR3 spells CASSYSRVNEQFF. CDR3 nucleotide sequence: TGTGCCAGCAGTTACTCGAGGGTTAATGAGCAGTTCTTC.

The V and J genes are TRBV4-2 and TRBJ2-5, with 11 positions matching TRBD2. V was pared by 0 bases and J by 5 bases, with 11 bases of the junction left unmatched. This CDR3 has 18 residues. Germline V lookup: CDR1 LGHNA, CDR2 YNFKEQ. The DNA of the CDR3 is TGTGCCAGCAGCCAAGATGGGTTAGCGGGGGGGCCAGGGGAGACCCAGTACTTC. This gives the protein CASSQDGLAGGPGETQYF.

In DNA form, the CDR3 reads TGTGCCAGCAGCTTTTTACAGGGGGCTAACTATGGCTACACCTTC. It translates to CASSFLQGANYGYTF. The V gene is TRBV5-6, the J gene TRBJ1-2; TRBD1 agrees at 8 bases. In germline, CDR1 is SGHDT, CDR2 YYEEEE. This CDR3 is 15 amino acids long. The V gene end was trimmed by 2 bases and the J gene end by 0 bases; junction bases not matched to a gene: 3. The variable domain in full, completed from reference TRBV5-6 and TRBJ1-2, reads DAGVTQSPTHLIKTRGQQVTLRCSPKSGHDTVSWYQQALGQGPQFIFQYYEEEERQRGNFPDRFSGHQFPNYSSELNVNALLLGDSALYLCASSFLQGANYGYTFGSGTRLTVV.

V usage is TRBV5-1 and J usage is TRBJ1-5; the match to TRBD1 covers 7 bases. The junction had 16 bases not matched to a gene; V was cut back by 0 bases and J by 7 bases. CDR3 length equals 18 residues. The germline V gene encodes CDR1 SGHRS and CDR2 YFSETQ. CDR3 coding DNA: TGCGCCAGCAGCTTGGGACAGGGCCGGGGGCTGGAAAGACAGCCCCAGCATTTT. Amino acid sequence: CASSLGQGRGLERQPQHF.

V gene TRBV5-4 combines with J gene TRBJ2-2; no clear D gene. Germline assignment: CDR1 SGHNT and CDR2 YYREEE (reference sequence). CDR3 length equals 12 residues. Trimming removed 4 bases at V and 7 bases at J, with 8 bases between. This CDR3 reads CASSHLLGELFF. The DNA of the CDR3 is TGTGCCAGCAGCCACCTTCTCGGGGAGCTGTTTTTT. Full variable domain (remainder filled in from reference TRBV5-4 and TRBJ2-2): ETGVTQSPTHLIKTRGQQVTLRCSSQSGHNTVSWYQQALGQGPQFIFQYYREEENGRGNFPPRFSGLQFPNYSSELNVNALELDDSALYLCASSHLLGELFFGEGSRLTVL.

This clone was counted between two and nine times. The V call is TRBV4-2, the J call TRBJ2-7, with 9 bases that match TRBD1. The trim removed 2 bases at V and 6 bases at J, leaving 8 bases unmatched. The CDR3 is made up of 15 amino acids. The germline V gene encodes CDR1 LGHNA and CDR2 YNFKEQ. CDR3: CASSQPGQGWSEQYF. As DNA, the CDR3 is TGTGCCAGCAGCCAACCGGGACAGGGATGGTCCGAGCAGTACTTC.

This clone was detected once. V and J are TRBV9 and TRBJ1-6, with D possibly TRBD1 on 6 matching bases. Germline lookup yields CDR1 SGDLS and CDR2 YYNGEE. Trimming removed 0 bases from V and 11 bases from J, with 15 bases in between. The CDR3 is 15 amino acids. For the CDR3, the DNA is TGTGCCAGCAGCGTAGGTCAGGGGCATCTCACACCCCTCCACTTT. Its protein product is CASSVGQGHLTPLHF.

This chain joins TRBV19 and TRBJ1-2, with D possibly being TRBD1 (5 bases). Between the trimmed V and J ends, which lost 2 bases and 8 bases, there was a span of 15 bases. CDR3 length equals 14 residues. Germline values: CDR1 LNHDA, CDR2 SQIVND (reference sequence). CDR3 in DNA: TGTGCCAGTAGTATAAGGGCCGGGACCGGAGGCTACACCTTC. It translates to CASSIRAGTGGYTF.

The V call is TRBV5-1, the J call TRBJ2-2; D may be TRBD2 (6 bases). V lost 0 bases and J 3 bases, leaving 9 bases between the germline ends. This CDR3 has 15 residues. The germline gives CDR1 SGHRS, CDR2 YFSETQ. This CDR3 reads CASSLAGEDTGELFF. DNA of the CDR3: TGCGCCAGCAGCTTGGCCGGGGAGGACACCGGGGAGCTGTTTTTT.

The chain recombines TRBV18 with TRBJ2-2; 7 bases match TRBD1. The CDR3 length is 15 residues. Germline CDR1 and CDR2: KGHSH and LQKENI. V lost 3 bases and J lost 7; bases outside the gene matches: 8. The CDR3 coding sequence is TGTGCCAGCTCACCGGGACAGTTGTCGCACGGGGAGCTGTTTTTT. Protein: CASSPGQLSHGELFF. The full variable domain, rest sourced from reference TRBV18 and TRBJ2-2, is NAGVMQNPRHLVRRRGQEARLRCSPMKGHSHVYWYRQLPEEGLKFMVYLQKENIIDESGMPKERFSAEFPKEGPSILRIQQVVRGDSAAYFCASSPGQLSHGELFFGEGSRLTVL.

The J gene is TRBJ2-3, the V gene TRBV3-1 (or the pseudogene TRBV3-2), with 7 bases fitting TRBD2. The CDR3 loop spans 14 amino acids. The germline gives CDR1 LGHDT, CDR2 YNNKEL (reference sequence). V dropped 0 bases and J dropped 9; count of bases not matched to a gene: 6. Here the CDR3 reads CASSQEKLAATQYF. Here the CDR3 DNA reads TGTGCCAGCAGCCAAGAGAAGCTAGCGGCAACGCAGTATTTT.

The gene calls are TRBV5-6 and TRBJ2-2; D ambiguous. The V end lost 2 bases, the J end lost 3 bases, and 5 bases lay between the germline ends. In germline, CDR1 is SGHDT, CDR2 YYEEEE. This CDR3 contains 13 residues. The CDR3: CASSLGHTGELFF. Written as DNA, the CDR3 is TGTGCCAGCAGCTTAGGGCACACCGGGGAGCTGTTTTTT.

V gene TRBV24-1 combines with J gene TRBJ2-1; D may be TRBD2 (7 bases). This CDR3 is 15 amino acids long. V lost 1 base to trimming and J lost 7 bases, with 13 bases between them. Germline values: CDR1 KGHDR, CDR2 SFDVKD. This CDR3 is CATSDFRGAGNEQFF. CDR3 DNA sequence: TGTGCCACCAGTGATTTCCGGGGGGCAGGGAATGAGCAGTTCTTC.

This clone appeared a single time. This chain links TRBV11-3 with TRBJ2-5, with D possibly matching TRBD1 (5 bases). The V gene lost 5 bases and the J gene lost 4 bases, with 11 bases spanning the gap. This CDR3 is built from 13 residues. The V gene's germline CDR1 is SGHNT and CDR2 YENEEA. The CDR3 DNA follows: TGTGCCAGCAGCCTAGGGGTTGGAGAGACCCAGTACTTC. Translated: CASSLGVGETQYF.

V is TRBV6-2 or TRBV6-3 and J is TRBJ1-2, with unresolved D. The CDR3 totals 13 residues. The germline V gene encodes CDR1 MNHEY and CDR2 SVGEGT. V lost 1 base, J lost 5 bases, and 8 bases lay in between. CDR3 sequence: CASSYLHLYGYTF. As DNA, the CDR3 is TGTGCCAGCAGTTACTTACACCTGTATGGCTACACCTTC.

This clone was seen more than once but under ten times. The chain joins TRBV6-2 or TRBV6-3 to TRBJ2-7; TRBD2 matches at 10 bases. CDR1 and CDR2 from the germline V gene are MNHEY and SVGEGT. Trimming removed 5 bases from V and 8 bases from J; junction bases left unmatched: 12. This CDR3 region has 15 residues. Here the CDR3 DNA reads TGTGCCAGCAGTCGTAACCTAGCGGGAGTAGGTAAGCAGTACGTC. Amino acids: CASSRNLAGVGKQYV.

The genes are TRBV30 and TRBJ1-1; no definite D call. V was pared by 2 bases and J by 4 bases, with 11 bases between. This CDR3 spans 13 amino acids. Per germline, CDR1 GTSNPN and CDR2 SVGIG (reference sequence). The CDR3 DNA reads TGTGCCTGGAGTTTTTGGGGAGGCACTGAAGCTTTCTTT. This encodes CAWSFWGGTEAFF.

The J gene is TRBJ1-1, the V gene TRBV9, with D possibly being TRBD1 (5 bases). Per the germline V gene, CDR1 is SGDLS and CDR2 is YYNGEE. V lost 0 bases and J lost 4, with 19 bases in between. The CDR3 extends over 17 amino acids. The chain's CDR3 is CASSVDSLGTGVTEAFF. CDR3 nucleotides: TGTGCCAGCAGCGTAGATTCATTGGGGACGGGGGTCACTGAAGCTTTCTTT.

The chain combines TRBV30 with TRBJ1-6; no definite D call. V dropped 3 bases and J dropped 7 bases, with 7 bases sitting between them. Germline CDR1 reads GTSNPN; CDR2 reads SVGIG (reference sequence). This CDR3 is built from 12 residues. The CDR3 is CAWSETNSPLHF. DNA of the CDR3: TGTGCCTGGAGCGAAACGAATTCACCCCTCCACTTT. Based on the CDR3 plus reference TRBV30 and TRBJ1-6, the full variable domain is SQTIHQWPATLVQPVGSPLSLECTVEGTSNPNLYWYRQAAGRGLQLLFYSVGIGQISSEVPQNLSASRPQDRQFILSSKKLLLSDSGFYLCAWSETNSPLHFGNGTRLTVT.

This rearrangement joins TRBV4-1 to TRBJ1-6, with 8 bases aligning to TRBD1. The CDR3 is made up of 15 amino acids. J was trimmed by 6 bases and V by 4 bases; bases with no gene match: 5. The germline V gene encodes CDR1 MGHRA and CDR2 YSYEKL. The DNA of the CDR3 is TGCGCCAGCAGCCGAGGGACAGGAGTTAATTCACCCCTCCACTTT. Residues: CASSRGTGVNSPLHF.